One sample yielded the 23 T cell receptor beta chains listed below, sequenced in a study of T-cell reconstitution after alpha-beta-depleted transplantation in children. It was with unique molecular identifiers that the TCRbeta library was prepared. TCRdb processed the PCR reads anew with MiXCR; each CDR3 protein has one entry. This sample has under 450,000 distinct CDR3 sequences, with roughly 14% found just once. This sample comprised PBMCs, obtained from the stem cell graft. The receptor set was obtained from a human donor who donated a stem cell graft to a child with Fanconi anemia.

This clonotype turned up a few times. The chain combines TRBV5-1 with TRBJ2-7, with 15 bases identical to TRBD2. This CDR3 is built from 15 residues. CDR1 and CDR2 from the germline V gene are SGHRS and YFSETQ. Trimming took 4 bases from V and 2 from J; bases not matched to a gene: 1. The CDR3 DNA reads as TGCGCCAGCAGCCGGACTAGCGGGGGGGCCTACGAGCAGTACTTC. Its protein product is CASSRTSGGAYEQYF. Combining the CDR3 with reference TRBV5-1 and TRBJ2-7 gives the whole variable domain KAGVTQTPRYLIKTRGQQVTLSCSPISGHRSVSWYQQTPGQGLQFLFEYFSETQRNKGNFPGRFSGRQFSNSRSEMNVSTLELGDSALYLCASSRTSGGAYEQYFGPGTRLTVT.

The chain joins TRBV11-1 to TRBJ1-3; maybe TRBD1 (5 bases). Per the germline V gene, CDR1 is SGHAT and CDR2 is FQDESV (reference sequence). Trimming took 3 bases from V and 0 from J, leaving 9 bases between them. CDR3 length: 15 residues. In DNA, the CDR3 is TGTGCCAGCAGCTTGGATGGGGCCTCTGGAAACACCATATATTTT. It translates to CASSLDGASGNTIYF.

V gene TRBV7-6 combines with J gene TRBJ2-1; D may match TRBD1 or TRBD2 (5 bases each). The germline V and J ends were trimmed by 1 base and 4 bases, with 11 bases remaining between them. This CDR3 has 15 residues. Germline CDR1 and CDR2: SGHVS and FNYEAQ. The CDR3 coding sequence is TGTGCCAGCAGCTTAGGGGGGAGAGGTTACAATGAGCAGTTCTTC. The encoded protein is CASSLGGRGYNEQFF.

V and J are TRBV11-2 and TRBJ2-2; 9 bases fit TRBD1. CDR1 SGHAT and CDR2 FQNNGV come from the germline V gene. V trimming: 10 bases; J trimming: 4 bases; junction bases outside the gene matches: 10. The CDR3 is 15 residues long. DNA of the CDR3: TGTGCCACAGCTGTGACAGGGGGTCCCACCGGGGAGCTGTTTTTT. Translating it yields CATAVTGGPTGELFF.

The chain is built from TRBV9 and TRBJ2-1; D possibly matches TRBD1 or TRBD2 (5 bases each). The germline V and J ends were trimmed by 0 bases and 5 bases, with 12 bases remaining between them. This CDR3 is built from 15 residues. CDR1 SGDLS and CDR2 YYNGEE come from the germline V gene. This chain's CDR3 is CASSVGGASHNEQFF. CDR3 DNA: TGTGCCAGCAGCGTAGGAGGGGCGTCCCACAATGAGCAGTTCTTC.

This clonotype appeared a few times. The chain employs TRBV12-3 or TRBV12-4 and TRBJ1-3; D is ambiguous. The CDR3 covers 13 residues. V was clipped by 6 bases and J by 7 bases, with 13 bases between them. The CDR3 region is CASSLYQANTIYF. The CDR3 DNA sequence: TGTGCCAGCAGCCTGTATCAGGCGAACACCATATATTTT.

The chain recombines TRBV12-3 or TRBV12-4 with TRBJ1-1; unclear D gene. The CDR3 is made up of 16 amino acids. Trimming left V 5 bases short and J 4 bases short, with 20 bases between. CDR3 amino acids: CASSPPRSVGVTEAFF. DNA for the CDR3: TGTGCCAGCAGTCCTCCTCGCAGCGTCGGGGTCACTGAAGCTTTCTTT.

This clonotype occurred a few times. The genes are TRBV6-5 and TRBJ1-5, with D possibly being TRBD1 (5 bases). Germline assignment: CDR1 MNHEY and CDR2 SVGAGI. This CDR3 is built from 13 residues. The ends were cut back, 7 bases at V and 6 bases at J, with 13 bases in the middle. CDR3 DNA sequence: TGTGCCAGCACTTGGGGGGGGGTTCAGCCCCAGCATTTT. Amino acids: CASTWGGVQPQHF.

In its sample, this clonotype was seen many times. This rearrangement joins TRBV4-2 to TRBJ2-2; TRBD1 aligns across 10 bases. The CDR3 spans 13 residues. With V trimmed by 9 bases and J by 4 bases, 2 bases remained unmatched. Germline CDR1 reads LGHNA; CDR2 reads YNFKEQ. CDR3 sequence (DNA): TGTGCCAGTAGGACAGGGGGCACCGGGGAGCTGTTTTTT. The encoded protein is CASRTGGTGELFF.

This sequence joins TRBV7-2 and TRBJ2-2, with 7 bases lining up with TRBD1. The CDR3 length is 15 residues. CDR1 SGHTA and CDR2 FQGNSA come from the germline V gene. V shed 5 bases, J shed 3 bases, and the junction held 6 bases outside the gene matches. CDR3 protein: CASSLRGPDTGELFF. The CDR3 region has the DNA TGTGCCAGCAGCCTAAGGGGGCCGGACACCGGGGAGCTGTTTTTT.

This clonotype has just a few counts. This rearrangement joins TRBV3-1 to TRBJ1-4, with unresolved D. The CDR3 totals 14 residues. Deletions cut 6 bases from V and 8 bases from J, with 16 bases between. CDR1 is LGHDT, CDR2 YNNKEL, per germline (reference sequence). The CDR3 coding sequence is TGTGCCAGCAGTCACGGCCATCACGGAGAAAAACTGTTTTTT. Translated, it gives CASSHGHHGEKLFF.

The table lists this clonotype with a few counts. This rearrangement joins TRBV28 to TRBJ1-2; D unclear. V was shortened by 7 bases and J by 1 base, with 7 bases between the two germline ends. The CDR3 is 12 residues long. Germline CDR1 MDHEN, CDR2 SYDVKM. CDR3 nucleotides: TGTGCCAGCATAGCCCTTAACTATGGCTACACCTTC. It is translated as CASIALNYGYTF.

The sample holds a few counts of this clonotype. V usage is TRBV12-3 or TRBV12-4 and J usage is TRBJ1-1, with D hard to call. V lost 6 bases and J 2 bases, leaving 13 bases between the germline ends. This CDR3 comprises 14 residues. CDR3 sequence: CASRVEGRNTEAFF. CDR3 in DNA: TGTGCCAGCAGAGTCGAGGGTCGTAACACTGAAGCTTTCTTT.

In this sample, this clonotype turned up a few times. The chain combines TRBV6-5 with TRBJ1-6; TRBD1 aligns across 12 bases. The CDR3 spans 16 residues. Looked up from germline, CDR1 is MNHEY and CDR2 is SVGAGI. V dropped 4 bases and J dropped 14; count of bases not matched to a gene: 12. The CDR3 here is CASSSNWDRGQGALHF. The CDR3 DNA reads as TGTGCCAGCAGTTCGAACTGGGACAGGGGGCAGGGGGCCCTCCACTTT.

This clonotype was observed at least ten times. The CDR3 DNA reads as TGTGCCAGCAGGCTAGGGACAGGAAAAAATCAGCCCCAGCATTTT. Its protein product is CASRLGTGKNQPQHF. V gene TRBV28 combines with J gene TRBJ1-5, with 8 bases matching TRBD1. Per germline, CDR1 MDHEN and CDR2 SYDVKM. The J segment lost 4 bases and the V segment lost 6 bases, leaving 8 bases of the junction unmatched. The CDR3 is made up of 15 amino acids.

In its sample, this clonotype was seen many times. This chain connects TRBV7-2 to TRBJ2-1, with unresolved D. The V gene's germline CDR1 is SGHTA and CDR2 FQGNSA. The CDR3 is made up of 14 amino acids. Deletions cut 1 base from V and 8 bases from J, with 12 bases between. CDR3 sequence (DNA): TGTGCCAGCAGCTTAGGCGTAGCTCGGTATGAGCAGTTCTTC. It specifies CASSLGVARYEQFF.

This sequence joins TRBV4-2 and TRBJ1-1, with D uncertain. V was cut by 0 bases and J by 1 base, with 12 bases left in between. This CDR3 has 16 amino acids. Looked up from germline, CDR1 is LGHNA and CDR2 is YNFKEQ. The CDR3 bases are TGTGCCAGCAGCCAAGATCCCCGGCCGTCGAACACTGAAGCTTTCTTT. As protein: CASSQDPRPSNTEAFF.

The chain has TRBV7-2 and TRBJ1-4, with D maybe TRBD1 (6 bases). The CDR3 is made up of 15 amino acids. Germline CDR1 SGHTA, CDR2 FQGNSA. Trimming left V 2 bases short and J 7 bases short, with 14 bases between. This chain's CDR3 is CASSLWAGAGEKLFF. CDR3 DNA: TGTGCCAGCAGCTTATGGGCAGGGGCAGGTGAAAAACTGTTTTTT. Full variable domain (remainder filled in from reference TRBV7-2 and TRBJ1-4): GAGVSQSPSNKVTEKGKDVELRCDPISGHTALYWYRQSLGQGLEFLIYFQGNSAPDKSGLPSDRFSAERTGGSVSTLTIQRTQQEDSAVYLCASSLWAGAGEKLFFGSGTQLSVL.

V gene TRBV20-1 combines with J gene TRBJ1-4; D is unresolved. CDR3 length: 15 residues. Germline values: CDR1 DFQATT, CDR2 SNEGSKA (reference sequence). Between the trimmed V and J ends, which lost 0 bases and 8 bases, there was a span of 16 bases. CDR3 coding DNA: TGCAGTGCTAGAGATAATGGCAGCGGTCAGGAAAAACTGTTTTTT. Its translation is CSARDNGSGQEKLFF.

CDR3 residues: CASSPGQGAYQPQHF. DNA for the CDR3: TGTGCCAGCAGTCCGGGACAGGGGGCCTATCAGCCCCAGCATTTT. The chain carries TRBV12-3 or TRBV12-4 and TRBJ1-5; 12 nucleotides align to TRBD1. The V and J ends lost 5 bases and 5 bases, in that order; junction bases with no gene match: 4. The CDR3 is 15 residues long.

This clonotype was counted only a few times. The gene calls are TRBV7-9 and TRBJ1-5, with 10 nucleotides matching TRBD1. The CDR3 has 16 amino acids. Germline assignment: CDR1 SEHNR and CDR2 FQNEAQ (reference sequence). The J segment lost 6 bases and the V segment lost 5 bases, leaving 10 bases of the junction unmatched. CDR3 sequence reads: CASSAGDRGYVQPQHF. CDR3 sequence (DNA): TGTGCCAGCAGCGCGGGGGACAGGGGTTATGTTCAGCCCCAGCATTTT. The complete variable domain, with remaining parts taken from reference TRBV7-9 and TRBJ1-5, reads DTGVSQNPRHKITKRGQNVTFRCDPISEHNRLYWYRQTLGQGPEFLTYFQNEAQLEKSRLLSDRFSAERPKGSFSTLEIQRTEQGDSAMYLCASSAGDRGYVQPQHFGDGTRLSIL.

This clonotype was observed a few times. The rearrangement links TRBV6-5 to TRBJ2-7; 7 bases are a match to TRBD2. The CDR3 consists of 18 residues. The V and J ends lost 0 bases and 0 bases, in that order; junction bases with no gene match: 11. Germline V lookup: CDR1 MNHEY, CDR2 SVGAGI. The CDR3 region is CASSYSMGGEGSSYEQYF. CDR3 DNA: TGTGCCAGCAGTTACTCGATGGGTGGGGAGGGTAGCTCCTACGAGCAGTACTTC.

This clonotype was detected a few times. The chain joins TRBV7-2 to TRBJ1-3, with D unclear. V lost 5 bases and J lost 4, with 12 bases in between. CDR1 is SGHTA and CDR2 is FQGNSA in the germline V gene. This CDR3 has 14 residues. CDR3 nucleotide sequence: TGTGCCAGCAGCCTCGTTTCCCTCGGAAACACCATATATTTT. This encodes CASSLVSLGNTIYF.